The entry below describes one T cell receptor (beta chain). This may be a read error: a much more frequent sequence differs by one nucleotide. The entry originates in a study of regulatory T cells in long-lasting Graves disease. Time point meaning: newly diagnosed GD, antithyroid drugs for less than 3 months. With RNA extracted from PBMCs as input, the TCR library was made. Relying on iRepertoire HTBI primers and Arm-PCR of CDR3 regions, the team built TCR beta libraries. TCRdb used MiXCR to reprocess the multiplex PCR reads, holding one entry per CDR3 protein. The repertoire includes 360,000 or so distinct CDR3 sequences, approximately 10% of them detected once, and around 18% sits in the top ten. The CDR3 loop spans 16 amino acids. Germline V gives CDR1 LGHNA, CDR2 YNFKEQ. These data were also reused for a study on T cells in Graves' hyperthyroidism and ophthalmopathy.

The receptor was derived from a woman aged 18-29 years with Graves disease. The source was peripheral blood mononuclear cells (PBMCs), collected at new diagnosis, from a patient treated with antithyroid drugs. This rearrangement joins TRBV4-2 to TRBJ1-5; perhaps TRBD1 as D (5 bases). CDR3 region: CASSQEEGEANQPLHF. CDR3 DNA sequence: TGTGCCAGCAGCCAAGAGGAAGGGGAGGCCAATCAGCCCCTGCATTTT.